A selection of T cell receptor beta chains follows, all from one sample in a study of blood T cell repertoires in COVID-19. Generated by immunoSEQ multiplex PCR, the TCRdb table keeps only in-frame clones and is missing some. The sample has a few hundred thousand clones, around 87% seen once. The sequencing sample was made of peripheral blood. The receptors shown here come from a woman aged 70-85 years with active or convalescent COVID-19. The CDR3 runs from the conserved cysteine through the conserved F or W. Each record gives: D gene, V gene, clone size, J gene, CDR3 DNA, CDR3 protein. The D gene is left open where the match is weak. The size field is filled for only some rows; it gives once, few, many or a size class.

d_call: TRBD2
v_call: TRBV7-2
clone_size: once
j_call: TRBJ2-5
cdr3_nt: TGTGCCACTTCGGGACTAGCAGGAGAGACCCAGTACTTC
cdr3_aa: CATSGLAGETQYF

d_call: NA
v_call: TRBV2
clone_size: NA
j_call: TRBJ1-1
cdr3_nt: TGTGCCAGCAGTAAAGGGGACATAGGAGAAGCTTTCTTT
cdr3_aa: CASSKGDIGEAFF

d_call: NA
v_call: TRBV6-5
clone_size: NA
j_call: TRBJ1-2
cdr3_nt: TGTGCCAGCAGTTACTCCCGAGGAGTCGGTAACTATGGCTACACCTTC
cdr3_aa: CASSYSRGVGNYGYTF

d_call: TRBD1
v_call: TRBV7-3
clone_size: NA
j_call: TRBJ1-1
cdr3_nt: TGTGCCAGCAGCTTGACCCGGACAGGCGGGGCTTTCTTT
cdr3_aa: CASSLTRTGGAFF

d_call: NA
v_call: TRBV3-1/TRBV3-2
clone_size: many
j_call: TRBJ1-3
cdr3_nt: TGTGCCAGCAGCCAAGATATCGCTTGGGACACAGGAAACACCATATATTTT
cdr3_aa: CASSQDIAWDTGNTIYF

d_call: NA
v_call: TRBV9
clone_size: NA
j_call: TRBJ1-3
cdr3_nt: TGTGCCAGCAGCGTAGATGGCGGTACTGGAAACACCATATATTTT
cdr3_aa: CASSVDGGTGNTIYF

d_call: NA
v_call: TRBV5-4
clone_size: NA
j_call: TRBJ2-7
cdr3_nt: TGTGCCAGCACCAGGGACTCCTACGAGCAGTACTTC
cdr3_aa: CASTRDSYEQYF

d_call: NA
v_call: TRBV12-3/TRBV12-4
clone_size: NA
j_call: TRBJ1-1
cdr3_nt: TGTGCCAGCAGTTTAGACAGGTGGACTGAAGCTTTCTTT
cdr3_aa: CASSLDRWTEAFF

d_call: NA
v_call: TRBV6-5
clone_size: NA
j_call: TRBJ2-4
cdr3_nt: TGTGCCAGCAGAATTACAGGTTCGGCCAAAAACATTCAGTACTTC
cdr3_aa: CASRITGSAKNIQYF

d_call: NA
v_call: TRBV3-1/TRBV3-2
clone_size: NA
j_call: TRBJ2-7
cdr3_nt: TGTGCCAGCAGCCCTAGTTTGGTTAGAAGCGAGTACGAGCAGTACTTC
cdr3_aa: CASSPSLVRSEYEQYF

d_call: TRBD2
v_call: TRBV4-3
clone_size: NA
j_call: TRBJ2-1
cdr3_nt: TGCGCCAGCAGCCATTTCCCTTTAGCGGGGGGCCCCAATGAGCAGTTCTTC
cdr3_aa: CASSHFPLAGGPNEQFF

d_call: NA
v_call: TRBV19
clone_size: NA
j_call: TRBJ1-5
cdr3_nt: TGTGCCAGTAGTATAGCGGGCGGGGTAAATCAGCCCCAGCATTTT
cdr3_aa: CASSIAGGVNQPQHF

d_call: NA
v_call: TRBV6-2/TRBV6-3
clone_size: NA
j_call: TRBJ2-4
cdr3_nt: TGTGCCAGCAGTATCCAGGGGACACGCGGGGCCAAAAACATTCAGTACTTC
cdr3_aa: CASSIQGTRGAKNIQYF

d_call: TRBD2
v_call: TRBV7-8
clone_size: NA
j_call: TRBJ2-1
cdr3_nt: TGTGCCAGCAGCGCCGGGAGGGACGACTCCGGTTCAGGGTCCTACAATGAGCAGTTCTTC
cdr3_aa: CASSAGRDDSGSGSYNEQFF

d_call: NA
v_call: TRBV27
clone_size: NA
j_call: TRBJ2-7
cdr3_nt: TGTGCCAGCAGTTCAGGGGTCTGGCCCTACGAGCAGTACTTC
cdr3_aa: CASSSGVWPYEQYF

d_call: TRBD1
v_call: TRBV3-1/TRBV3-2
clone_size: NA
j_call: TRBJ1-6
cdr3_nt: TGTGCCAGCAGGCCCCAGGGGGCTCTTGATTCACCCCTCCACTTT
cdr3_aa: CASRPQGALDSPLHF

d_call: NA
v_call: TRBV12-3/TRBV12-4
clone_size: NA
j_call: TRBJ1-2
cdr3_nt: TGTGCCAGCAGAGTACTAAACTATGGCTACACCTTC
cdr3_aa: CASRVLNYGYTF

d_call: NA
v_call: TRBV5-6
clone_size: NA
j_call: TRBJ1-1
cdr3_nt: TGTGCCAGCTCTTCGGTCGGGGAAGCTTTCTTT
cdr3_aa: CASSSVGEAFF

d_call: TRBD1
v_call: TRBV19
clone_size: NA
j_call: TRBJ1-4
cdr3_nt: TGTGCCAGTAGCTCTGACAGGGTAGGCGAAAAACTGTTTTTT
cdr3_aa: CASSSDRVGEKLFF

d_call: TRBD1
v_call: TRBV7-8
clone_size: NA
j_call: TRBJ1-1
cdr3_nt: TGTGCCAGCAGCGGCCCGGGACAGGGAGACACTGAAGCTTTCTTT
cdr3_aa: CASSGPGQGDTEAFF

d_call: NA
v_call: TRBV6-2/TRBV6-3
clone_size: NA
j_call: TRBJ1-1
cdr3_nt: TGTGCCAGCAGTCTAAGCATGAACACTGAAGCTTTCTTT
cdr3_aa: CASSLSMNTEAFF

d_call: TRBD1
v_call: TRBV7-9
clone_size: once
j_call: TRBJ1-4
cdr3_nt: TGTGCCAGCAGCTTAGTGCCTACAGGGGGCACGGGAACTAATGAAAAACTGTTTTTT
cdr3_aa: CASSLVPTGGTGTNEKLFF